Listed here is a single T cell receptor beta chain. This clone appeared once. No cognate antigen has been identified for it. Per-nucleotide qualities are absent, and no much larger clonotype sits a single base away. This entry comes from a study of T cell changes during pregnancy in multiple sclerosis (dated by TCRdb to about 2019). With respect to the entire study: Changes in the T cell repertoire over the course of pregnancy were examined in this study in women with multiple sclerosis.

Library creation used the immunoSEQ multiplex PCR assay. What TCRdb holds here is the immuneACCESS table cut down to in-frame rearrangements. Part of the clones is not present; checked against another copy, under half of the missing clones reflect an unresolved V gene, and the others are unexplained. The sample data list tens of thousands of clones, and more than 85% of these were observed just once. More than 0.6% of the sample is taken by the ten largest. The germline V gene (reference sequence) supplies CDR1 LNHDA and CDR2 SQIVND. Taken from cysteine to phenylalanine, the CDR3 has 16 residues. Left in the record is the CDR3 DNA by itself, 48 bases read in frame from the first base. Germline trimming amounts to 6 bases on V and 4 bases on J, with 11 as the count of junction bases outside the gene matches.

Material: CD4+ T cells from peripheral blood mononuclear cells, obtained in the third trimester of pregnancy. The chain is assembled from TRBV19 and TRBJ1-5, and TRBD1 matches 8 of the central bases. This TCR derives from a female donor with multiple sclerosis, enrolled in a pregnancy study. The CDR3: CASRSGSGGINQPQHF. The nucleotide sequence is given as TGTGCCAGTAGATCCGGGTCAGGGGGCATTAATCAGCCCCAGCATTTT.